The 11 T cell receptor beta chains listed next were all sequenced from one sample in a study of blood T cell repertoires in COVID-19. The table came from immunoSEQ multiplex PCR; TCRdb's copy has only in-frame clones and leaves some out. The repertoire holds 90,000 to 120,000 clones, with over 60% as singletons. The source material was peripheral blood. The origin of the receptors is an older man with acute or convalescent COVID-19.

This clone has ten or more counts. The rearrangement joins TRBV21-1 to TRBJ2-5; TRBD2 is the table's D call, not checked against the DNA. TRBV21-1 is deemed a pseudogene. This CDR3 has 15 amino acids. DNA for the CDR3: TGTGCCAGCAGCATGGCGGCGGGGAAGGAGGAGACCCAGTACTTC. Its protein is CASSMAAGKEETQYF.

The chain employs TRBV5-1 and TRBJ2-2; 8 bases agree with TRBD1. Germline-derived CDR1 and CDR2 are SGHRS and YFSETQ. Losses at the gene ends were 4 bases for V and 1 base for J; bases not matched to a gene: 3. This CDR3 is built from 15 residues. The CDR3 reads CASSTGQGNTGELFF. DNA for the CDR3: TGCGCCAGCAGCACAGGACAGGGGAACACCGGGGAGCTGTTTTTT.

This chain connects TRBV6-5 to TRBJ2-2, with D possibly TRBD2 on 5 matching bases. CDR3 size: 15 residues. CDR1 is MNHEY and CDR2 is SVGAGI in the germline V gene. Trimming removed 6 bases at V and 2 bases at J, with 13 bases between. Here the CDR3 reads CASRRGLDNTGELFF. CDR3 coding DNA: TGTGCCAGCAGACGAGGGCTCGATAACACCGGGGAGCTGTTTTTT.

This clone was seen more than once but under ten times. This chain links TRBV2 with TRBJ2-1; TRBD1 matches 9 bases. The ends lost 6 bases at V and 6 bases at J; junction bases unmatched: 9. The CDR3 covers 15 residues. In germline, CDR1 is SNHLY, CDR2 FYNNEI. The CDR3 protein is CASRPGTGPVNEQFF. The CDR3 coding sequence is TGTGCCAGCAGACCCGGGACAGGGCCGGTCAATGAGCAGTTCTTC.

The chain employs TRBV7-9 and TRBJ2-5; tentative D call: TRBD2 (6 bases). Looked up from germline, CDR1 is SEHNR and CDR2 is FQNEAQ (reference sequence). This CDR3 spans 14 amino acids. The germline V and J ends were trimmed by 3 bases and 4 bases, with 12 bases remaining between them. The CDR3 region is CASSFGTSTETQYF. The CDR3 DNA follows: TGTGCCAGCAGCTTCGGGACTTCCACAGAGACCCAGTACTTC.

The V and J genes are TRBV6-1 and TRBJ2-1; D gene uncertain. There are 17 residues in the CDR3. Germline-derived CDR1 and CDR2 are MNHNS and SASEGT. V was pared by 2 bases and J by 0 bases, with 14 bases between. DNA for the CDR3: TGTGCCAGCAGTGAAACGGTTGGTCGAAGCTCCTACAATGAGCAGTTCTTC. Residues: CASSETVGRSSYNEQFF.

The rearrangement joins TRBV19 to TRBJ2-5; 10 bases agree with TRBD1. The CDR3 sequence is 15 residues long. Germline V CDR1 and CDR2: LNHDA, SQIVND (reference sequence). Unmatched junction bases numbered 9, after V lost 7 bases and J lost 4 bases. CDR3 loop: CASTRGTGVGETQYF. CDR3 nucleotides: TGTGCCAGTACCAGGGGGACAGGGGTAGGAGAGACCCAGTACTTC.

V gene TRBV5-1 combines with J gene TRBJ2-3; tentative D call: TRBD2 (5 bases). V was pared by 4 bases and J by 5 bases, with 20 bases between. Germline V gene sequence: CDR1 SGHRS, CDR2 YFSETQ. There are 16 residues in the CDR3. The CDR3 protein is CASSPLTGWGKDTQYF. The CDR3 region has the DNA TGCGCCAGCAGCCCTCTTACGGGGTGGGGAAAAGATACGCAGTATTTT.

The rearrangement links TRBV6-4 to TRBJ1-1; D is ambiguous. Looked up from germline, CDR1 is MRHNA and CDR2 is SNTAGT. This CDR3 has 15 residues. V was pared by 7 bases and J by 4 bases, with 19 bases between. The CDR3 coding sequence is TGTGCCAGCACCCCTGAGGACTCAATAAGCACTGAAGCTTTCTTT. Its protein is CASTPEDSISTEAFF.

Of note for this clone: The germline gene is not matched at one end of the junction; a read error may be the cause. V usage is TRBV6-2 or TRBV6-3 and J usage is TRBJ2-1; the D gene is possibly TRBD1 (6 bases). The CDR3 covers 15 residues. Germline CDR1 and CDR2: MNHEY and SVGEGT. Here the CDR3 DNA reads TGTGCCAGCAGTTACCGAGGGACAAATTACAACGAGCAGTTCTTC. It translates to CASSYRGTNYNEQFF.

The V and J genes are TRBV19 and TRBJ2-2; D uncertain. This CDR3 contains 12 residues. In germline, CDR1 is LNHDA, CDR2 SQIVND (reference sequence). Trimming cost V 5 bases and J 10 bases, with 11 bases left between them. CDR3 in DNA: TGTGCCAGTAGTTCGAAGAGTGAGGAGCTGTTTTTT. Translating gives CASSSKSEELFF.